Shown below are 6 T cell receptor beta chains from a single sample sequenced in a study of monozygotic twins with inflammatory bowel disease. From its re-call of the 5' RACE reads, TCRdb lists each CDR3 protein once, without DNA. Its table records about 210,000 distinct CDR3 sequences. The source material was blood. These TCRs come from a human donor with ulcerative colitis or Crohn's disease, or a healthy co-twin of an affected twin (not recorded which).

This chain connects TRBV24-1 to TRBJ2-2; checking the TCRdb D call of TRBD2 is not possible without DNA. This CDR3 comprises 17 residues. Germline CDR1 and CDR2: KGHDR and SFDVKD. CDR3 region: CATSHRLAGVDTGELFF.

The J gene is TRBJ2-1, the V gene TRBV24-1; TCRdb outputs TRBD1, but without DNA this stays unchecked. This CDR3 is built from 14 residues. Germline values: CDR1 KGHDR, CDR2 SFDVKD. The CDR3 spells CATSDRQGGNEQFF.

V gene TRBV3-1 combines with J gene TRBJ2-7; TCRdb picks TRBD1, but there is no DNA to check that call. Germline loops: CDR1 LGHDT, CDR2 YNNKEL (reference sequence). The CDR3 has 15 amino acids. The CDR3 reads CASSQIPGTGNEQYF.

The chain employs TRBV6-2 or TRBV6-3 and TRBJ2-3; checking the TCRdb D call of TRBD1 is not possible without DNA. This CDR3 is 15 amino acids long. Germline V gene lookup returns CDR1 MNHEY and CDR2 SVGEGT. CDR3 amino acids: CASRTSGTFTDTQYF.

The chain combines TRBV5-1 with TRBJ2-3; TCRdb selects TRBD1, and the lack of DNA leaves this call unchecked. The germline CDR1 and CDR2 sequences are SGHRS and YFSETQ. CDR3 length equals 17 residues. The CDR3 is CASSILSGQGAGDTQYF.

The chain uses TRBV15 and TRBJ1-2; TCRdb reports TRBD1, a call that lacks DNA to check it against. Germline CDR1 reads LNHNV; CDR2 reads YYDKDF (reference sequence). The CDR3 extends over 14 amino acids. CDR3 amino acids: CATSRQGGSYGYTF.